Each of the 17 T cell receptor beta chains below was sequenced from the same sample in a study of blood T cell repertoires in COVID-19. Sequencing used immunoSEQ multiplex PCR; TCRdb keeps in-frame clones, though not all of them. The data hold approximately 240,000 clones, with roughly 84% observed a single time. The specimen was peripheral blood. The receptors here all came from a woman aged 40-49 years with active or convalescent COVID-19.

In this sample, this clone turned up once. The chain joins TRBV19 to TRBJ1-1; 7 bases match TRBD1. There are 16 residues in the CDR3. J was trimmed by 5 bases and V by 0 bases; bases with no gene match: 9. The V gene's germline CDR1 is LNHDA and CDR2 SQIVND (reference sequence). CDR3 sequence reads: CASSIDQRQGWTEAFF. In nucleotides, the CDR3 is TGTGCCAGTAGTATAGACCAAAGACAGGGTTGGACTGAAGCTTTCTTT.

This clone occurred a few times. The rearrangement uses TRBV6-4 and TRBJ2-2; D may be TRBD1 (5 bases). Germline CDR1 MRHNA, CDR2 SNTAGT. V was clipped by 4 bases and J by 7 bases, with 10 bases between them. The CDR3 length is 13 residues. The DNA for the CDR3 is TGTGCCAGCAGTGGGCAGGGTGACGGGGAGCTGTTTTTT. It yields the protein CASSGQGDGELFF.

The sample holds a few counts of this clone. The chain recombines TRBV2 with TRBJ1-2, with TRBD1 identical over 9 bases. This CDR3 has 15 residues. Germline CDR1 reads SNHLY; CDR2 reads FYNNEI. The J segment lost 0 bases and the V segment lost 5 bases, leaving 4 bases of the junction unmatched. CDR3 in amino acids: CASSQDRGANYGYTF. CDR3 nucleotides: TGTGCCAGCAGTCAGGACAGGGGAGCTAACTATGGCTACACCTTC. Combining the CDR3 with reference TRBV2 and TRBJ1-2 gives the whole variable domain EPEVTQTPSHQVTQMGQEVILRCVPISNHLYFYWYRQILGQKVEFLVSFYNNEISEKSEIFDDQFSVERPDGSNFTLKIRSTKLEDSAMYFCASSQDRGANYGYTFGSGTRLTVV.

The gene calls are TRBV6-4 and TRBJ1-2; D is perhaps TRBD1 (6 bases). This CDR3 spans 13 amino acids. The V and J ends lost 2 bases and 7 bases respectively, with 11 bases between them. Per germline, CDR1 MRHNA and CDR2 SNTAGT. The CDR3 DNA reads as TGTGCCAGCAGTGACAATCAGGGGTTTGGCTACACCTTC. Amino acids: CASSDNQGFGYTF.

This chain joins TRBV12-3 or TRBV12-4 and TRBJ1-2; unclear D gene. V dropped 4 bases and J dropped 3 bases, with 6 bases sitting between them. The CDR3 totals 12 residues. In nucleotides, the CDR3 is TGTGCCAGCAGTTCTGAGGACTATGGCTACACCTTC. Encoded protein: CASSSEDYGYTF.

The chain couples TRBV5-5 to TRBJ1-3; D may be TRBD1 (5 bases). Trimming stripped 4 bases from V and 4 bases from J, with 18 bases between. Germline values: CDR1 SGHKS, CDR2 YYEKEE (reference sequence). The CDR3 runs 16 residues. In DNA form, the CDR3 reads TGTGCCAGCAGCCTTCAGGGTAAGGTGCCCGGAAACACCATATATTTT. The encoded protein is CASSLQGKVPGNTIYF. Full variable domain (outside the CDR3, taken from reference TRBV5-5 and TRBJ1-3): DAGVTQSPTHLIKTRGQQVTLRCSPISGHKSVSWYQQVLGQGPQFIFQYYEKEERGRGNFPDRFSARQFPNYSSELNVNALLLGDSALYLCASSLQGKVPGNTIYFGEGSWLTVV.

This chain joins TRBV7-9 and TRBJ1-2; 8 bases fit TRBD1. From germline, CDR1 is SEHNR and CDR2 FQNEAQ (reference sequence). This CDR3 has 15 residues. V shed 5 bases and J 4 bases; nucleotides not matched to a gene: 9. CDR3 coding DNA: TGTGCCAGCAGCATAGGGACAGGATTGATCTATGGCTACACCTTC. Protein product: CASSIGTGLIYGYTF.

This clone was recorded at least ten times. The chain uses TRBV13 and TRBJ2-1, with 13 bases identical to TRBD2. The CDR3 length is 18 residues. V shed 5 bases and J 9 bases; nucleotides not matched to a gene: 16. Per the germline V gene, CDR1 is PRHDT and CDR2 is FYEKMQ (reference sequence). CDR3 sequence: CASSLTPGLAGTPFEQFF. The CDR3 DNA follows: TGTGCCAGCAGCCTGACCCCGGGACTAGCGGGGACCCCCTTTGAGCAGTTCTTC.

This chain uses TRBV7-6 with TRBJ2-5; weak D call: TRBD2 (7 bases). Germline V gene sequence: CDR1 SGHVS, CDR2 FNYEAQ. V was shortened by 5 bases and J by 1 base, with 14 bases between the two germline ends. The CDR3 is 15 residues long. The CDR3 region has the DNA TGTGCCAGCAGCCTGGCGGGGGCCACCCAAGAGACCCAGTACTTC. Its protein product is CASSLAGATQETQYF.

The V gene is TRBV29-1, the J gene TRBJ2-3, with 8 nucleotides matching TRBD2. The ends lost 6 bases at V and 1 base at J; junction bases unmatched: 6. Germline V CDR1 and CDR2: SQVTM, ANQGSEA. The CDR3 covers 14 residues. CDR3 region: CSVRSGGGTDTQYF. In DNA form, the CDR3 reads TGCAGCGTCCGGTCCGGGGGGGGCACAGATACGCAGTATTTT.

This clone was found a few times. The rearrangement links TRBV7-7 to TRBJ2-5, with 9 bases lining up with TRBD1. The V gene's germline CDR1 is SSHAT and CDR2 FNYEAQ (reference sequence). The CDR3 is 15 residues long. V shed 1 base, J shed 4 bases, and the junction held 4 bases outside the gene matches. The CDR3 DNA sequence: TGTGCCAGCAGCTTAGATGGGACAGGGAGAGAGACCCAGTACTTC. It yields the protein CASSLDGTGRETQYF.

The CDR3: CASSTYRTSISDEQFF. The DNA for the CDR3 is TGTGCCAGCAGCACTTATAGGACTAGTATTTCCGATGAGCAGTTCTTC. V is TRBV9 and J is TRBJ2-1, with TRBD2 identical over 7 bases. Germline assignment: CDR1 SGDLS and CDR2 YYNGEE. The CDR3 covers 16 residues. The trim removed 4 bases at V and 8 bases at J, leaving 15 bases unmatched. The whole variable domain, filled in from reference TRBV9 and TRBJ2-1, reads DSGVTQTPKHLITATGQRVTLRCSPRSGDLSVYWYQQSLDQGLQFLIQYYNGEERAKGNILERFSAQQFPDLHSELNLSSLELGDSALYFCASSTYRTSISDEQFFGPGTRLTVL.

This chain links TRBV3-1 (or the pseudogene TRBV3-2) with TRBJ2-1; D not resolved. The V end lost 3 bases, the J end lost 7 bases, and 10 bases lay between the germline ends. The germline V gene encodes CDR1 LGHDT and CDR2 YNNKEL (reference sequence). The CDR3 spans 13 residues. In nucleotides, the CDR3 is TGTGCCAGCAGCCAGGTAACCCGGAATGAGCAGTTCTTC. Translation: CASSQVTRNEQFF.

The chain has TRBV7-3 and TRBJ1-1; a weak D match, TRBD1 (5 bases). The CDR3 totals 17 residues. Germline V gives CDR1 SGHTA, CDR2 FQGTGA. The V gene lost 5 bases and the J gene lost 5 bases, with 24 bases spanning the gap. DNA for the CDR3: TGTGCCAGCAGCCCCGGACCGCAGGGCTCGAGGAAAACTGAAGCTTTCTTT. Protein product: CASSPGPQGSRKTEAFF. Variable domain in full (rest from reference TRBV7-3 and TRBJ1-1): GAGVSQTPSNKVTEKGKYVELRCDPISGHTALYWYRQSLGQGPEFLIYFQGTGAADDSGLPNDRFFAVRPEGSVSTLKIQRTERGDSAVYLCASSPGPQGSRKTEAFFGQGTRLTVV.

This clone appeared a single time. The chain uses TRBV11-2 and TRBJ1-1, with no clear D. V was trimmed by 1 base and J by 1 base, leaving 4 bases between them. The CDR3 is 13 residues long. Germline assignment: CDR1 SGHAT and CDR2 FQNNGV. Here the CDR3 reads CASSLAGNTEAFF. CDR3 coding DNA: TGTGCCAGCAGCTTAGCAGGGAACACTGAAGCTTTCTTT.

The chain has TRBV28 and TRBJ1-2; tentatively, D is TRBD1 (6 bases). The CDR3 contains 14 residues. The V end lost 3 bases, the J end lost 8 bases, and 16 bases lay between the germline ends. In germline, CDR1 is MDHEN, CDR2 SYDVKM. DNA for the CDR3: TGTGCCAGCAGTTTTCCCGGGGGGCGGGACGGCTACACCTTC. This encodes CASSFPGGRDGYTF.

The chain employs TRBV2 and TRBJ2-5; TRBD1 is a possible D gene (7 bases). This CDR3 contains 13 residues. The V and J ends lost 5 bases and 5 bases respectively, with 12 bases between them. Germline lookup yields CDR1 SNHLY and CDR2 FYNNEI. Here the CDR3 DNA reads TGTGCCAGCAGTCGGGACAGCGGGGAGACCCAGTACTTC. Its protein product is CASSRDSGETQYF.